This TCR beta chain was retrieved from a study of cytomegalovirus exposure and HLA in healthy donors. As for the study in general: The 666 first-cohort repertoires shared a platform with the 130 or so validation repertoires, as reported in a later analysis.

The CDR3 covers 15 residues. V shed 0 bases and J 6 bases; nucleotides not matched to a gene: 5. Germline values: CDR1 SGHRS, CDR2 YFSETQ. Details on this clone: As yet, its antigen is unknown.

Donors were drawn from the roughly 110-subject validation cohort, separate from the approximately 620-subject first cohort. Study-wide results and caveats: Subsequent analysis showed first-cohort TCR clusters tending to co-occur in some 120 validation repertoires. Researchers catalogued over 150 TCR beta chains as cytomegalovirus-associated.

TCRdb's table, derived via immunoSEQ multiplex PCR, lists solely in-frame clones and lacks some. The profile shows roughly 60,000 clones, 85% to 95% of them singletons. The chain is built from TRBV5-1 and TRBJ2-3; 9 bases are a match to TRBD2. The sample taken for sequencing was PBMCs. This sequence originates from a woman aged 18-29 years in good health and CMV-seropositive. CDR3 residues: CASSLGPGLADTQYF. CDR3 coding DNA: TGCGCCAGCAGCTTGGGGCCGGGACTAGCCGATACGCAGTATTTT. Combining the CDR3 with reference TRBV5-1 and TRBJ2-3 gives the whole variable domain KAGVTQTPRYLIKTRGQQVTLSCSPISGHRSVSWYQQTPGQGLQFLFEYFSETQRNKGNFPGRFSGRQFSNSRSEMNVSTLELGDSALYLCASSLGPGLADTQYFGPGTRLTVL.